This passage covers 7 T cell receptor beta chains from one sample sequenced in a study of blood T cell repertoires in COVID-19. The method was immunoSEQ multiplex PCR; TCRdb's version includes in-frame clones alone and lacks a portion of them. The sample carries approximately 250,000 clones, roughly 86% recorded once. Material for sequencing was peripheral blood. The receptors come from a middle-aged man with active or convalescent COVID-19.

The CDR3 nucleotides are TGCGCCAGCAGCACGGACAGGGCCTACGAGCAGTACTTC. Translated, it gives CASSTDRAYEQYF. This chain connects TRBV5-1 to TRBJ2-7; 8 bases match TRBD1. Looked up from germline, CDR1 is SGHRS and CDR2 is YFSETQ. Unmatched junction bases numbered 2, after V lost 4 bases and J lost 2 bases. This CDR3 region has 13 residues.

This clone was seen a single time. This chain joins TRBV18 and TRBJ2-2, with 8 positions matching TRBD1. The ends lost 2 bases at V and 1 base at J; junction bases unmatched: 3. CDR3 size: 16 residues. Germline CDR1 KGHSH, CDR2 LQKENI. The CDR3 DNA reads TGTGCCAGCTCACCAACAACAGGGGGGAACACCGGGGAGCTGTTTTTT. Translation: CASSPTTGGNTGELFF. Based on the CDR3 plus reference TRBV18 and TRBJ2-2, the full variable domain is NAGVMQNPRHLVRRRGQEARLRCSPMKGHSHVYWYRQLPEEGLKFMVYLQKENIIDESGMPKERFSAEFPKEGPSILRIQQVVRGDSAAYFCASSPTTGGNTGELFFGEGSRLTVL.

This chain links TRBV6-1 with TRBJ1-5; no firm D call. The CDR3 is made up of 18 amino acids. The germline V gene has CDR1 MNHNS and CDR2 SASEGT. Trimming shortened V by 0 bases and J by 1 base, and 16 bases separated the two germline ends. CDR3 sequence reads: CASSEALSSLLSNQPQHF. Written as DNA, the CDR3 is TGTGCCAGCAGTGAAGCGCTGAGTAGTTTATTAAGCAATCAGCCCCAGCATTTT.

CDR3 sequence (DNA): TGCAGCGTTGAAGACCCAGGGGGCTTGCAGCCCCAGCATTTT. Translated: CSVEDPGGLQPQHF. The chain uses TRBV29-1 and TRBJ1-5; 8 bases map to TRBD1. CDR3 length: 14 residues. J gave up 7 bases and V 0 bases, and 5 bases lay outside the gene matches. Germline-derived CDR1 and CDR2 are SQVTM and ANQGSEA.

The chain uses TRBV2 and TRBJ2-7, with 12 bases fitting TRBD2. In germline, CDR1 is SNHLY, CDR2 FYNNEI. J lost 6 bases, V lost 5 bases, and 5 bases had no gene match. The CDR3 runs 14 residues. CDR3 region: CASSSSGRASEQYF. The CDR3, as DNA: TGTGCCAGCAGTTCTAGCGGGAGGGCCTCCGAGCAGTACTTC. Supplemented by reference TRBV2 and TRBJ2-7, the full variable domain reads EPEVTQTPSHQVTQMGQEVILRCVPISNHLYFYWYRQILGQKVEFLVSFYNNEISEKSEIFDDQFSVERPDGSNFTLKIRSTKLEDSAMYFCASSSSGRASEQYFGPGTRLTVT.

The chain joins TRBV11-3 to TRBJ2-7, with D maybe TRBD1 (6 bases). Looked up from germline, CDR1 is SGHNT and CDR2 is YENEEA. Trimming cost V 5 bases and J 2 bases, with 13 bases left between them. This CDR3 comprises 14 residues. CDR3 sequence: CASSPRTVTYEQYF. CDR3 bases: TGTGCCAGCAGCCCAAGGACAGTGACCTACGAGCAGTACTTC.

Comments on this clone: Different DNA sequences within this sample yield the same CDR3. V is TRBV7-9 and J is TRBJ1-1; D perhaps matches TRBD1 (5 bases). This CDR3 region has 14 residues. Trimming took 1 base from V and 1 from J, leaving 7 bases between them. CDR1 and CDR2 from the germline V gene are SEHNR and FQNEAQ (reference sequence). The DNA of the CDR3 is TGTGCCAGCAGCTTAGGTCAGGGGAACACTGAAGCTTTCTTT. Translated, it gives CASSLGQGNTEAFF.